The 27 T cell receptor beta chains listed next were all sequenced from one sample in a study of PD-L1 blockade in urothelial cancer. The protocol was immunoSEQ multiplex PCR, while the TCRdb copy is restricted to in-frame clones and leaves out a portion. The sample lists 71,000 or so clones; approximately 88% were seen once. Sequences were derived from PBMCs, sampled around atezolizumab (anti-PD-L1) treatment. The receptor set was obtained from a man in his fifties or sixties with urothelial cancer.

The V call is TRBV27, the J call TRBJ1-5; 7 nucleotides agree with TRBD1. The CDR3 runs 14 residues. J lost 4 bases, V lost 6 bases, and 6 bases had no gene match. Per the germline V gene, CDR1 is MNHEY and CDR2 is SMNVEV (reference sequence). The CDR3 coding sequence is TGTGCCAGCAGCTTGACAGGGTTTAATCAGCCCCAGCATTTT. The encoded protein is CASSLTGFNQPQHF.

The V and J genes are TRBV5-1 and TRBJ1-1, with 9 bases fitting TRBD1. CDR3 length: 16 amino acids. V shed 4 bases and J 3 bases; nucleotides not matched to a gene: 10. The V gene's germline CDR1 is SGHRS and CDR2 YFSETQ. The CDR3 DNA reads as TGCGCCAGCAGCCGTAGTCCGGGACAGGGAGACACTGAAGCTTTCTTT. This encodes CASSRSPGQGDTEAFF.

A remark on this clone: A junction end diverges from the germline sequence, so it may reflect a read error. This chain uses TRBV5-1 with TRBJ2-2; TRBD1 aligns across 9 bases. Germline V gives CDR1 SGHRS, CDR2 YFSETQ. This CDR3 is 14 amino acids long. The CDR3 coding sequence is TGCGCCAGCAGAAAGACAGGGGGACACCGGGGAGCTGTTTTT. This gives the protein CASRKTGGHRGAVF.

CDR3 sequence (DNA): TGTGCCAGCAGCTTGGCCAGGGGAAGGTCCCTGAGTATTGGGGAGACCCAGTACTTC. It encodes CASSLARGRSLSIGETQYF. The V gene is TRBV11-2, the J gene TRBJ2-5, with D possibly TRBD1 on 6 matching bases. Trimming took 3 bases from V and 5 from J, leaving 28 bases between them. The CDR3 loop spans 19 amino acids. Germline values: CDR1 SGHAT, CDR2 FQNNGV.

This CDR3 reads CASNNSGSSYEQYF. CDR3 DNA: TGTGCCAGCAACAATAGCGGGAGCAGCTACGAGCAGTACTTC. V usage is TRBV5-6 and J usage is TRBJ2-7; 9 positions match TRBD2. CDR1 is SGHDT, CDR2 YYEEEE, per germline. V was clipped by 6 bases and J by 3 bases; unmatched bases: 7. The length of the CDR3 is 14 residues.

This clone has only one observation. This sequence joins TRBV28 and TRBJ2-1, with TRBD2 matching 8 bases. CDR1 MDHEN and CDR2 SYDVKM come from the germline V gene. The CDR3 has 14 amino acids. Trimming cost V 7 bases and J 4 bases; bases outside gene matches: 6. The CDR3 region is CASTPGLVYNEQFF. CDR3 nucleotides: TGTGCCAGCACCCCGGGACTAGTGTACAATGAGCAGTTCTTC.

This clone has a single count. This chain uses TRBV5-5 with TRBJ2-6, with TRBD1 as a possible D gene (6 bases). Germline assignment: CDR1 SGHKS and CDR2 YYEKEE (reference sequence). V was pared by 4 bases and J by 1 base, with 9 bases between. The CDR3 runs 15 residues. CDR3 DNA: TGTGCCAGCAGCCTACAGGGATCTGGGGCCAACGTCCTGACTTTC. The encoded protein is CASSLQGSGANVLTF.

J is TRBJ2-3 and V is TRBV7-2; 14 bases agree with TRBD2. V shed 4 bases, J shed 5 bases, and the junction held 8 bases outside the gene matches. This CDR3 spans 17 amino acids. The germline gives CDR1 SGHTA, CDR2 FQGNSA. The CDR3: CASSSIGGTSGRDTQYF. The CDR3 DNA is TGTGCCAGCAGCTCAATCGGGGGGACTAGCGGGAGAGATACGCAGTATTTT. The entire variable domain, with the rest obtained from reference TRBV7-2 and TRBJ2-3, is as follows: GAGVSQSPSNKVTEKGKDVELRCDPISGHTALYWYRQSLGQGLEFLIYFQGNSAPDKSGLPSDRFSAERTGGSVSTLTIQRTQQEDSAVYLCASSSIGGTSGRDTQYFGPGTRLTVL.

The gene calls are TRBV5-4 and TRBJ2-3, with a weak D call TRBD2 (6 bases). V was cut by 5 bases and J by 1 base, with 11 bases left in between. This CDR3 contains 14 residues. Germline V CDR1 and CDR2: SGHNT, YYREEE (reference sequence). As DNA, the CDR3 is TGTGCCAGCAGTGGGAGGACGGGCACAGATACGCAGTATTTT. Protein sequence: CASSGRTGTDTQYF.

The rearrangement joins TRBV6-6 to TRBJ1-1, with D perhaps TRBD1 (5 bases). V was pared by 0 bases and J by 4 bases, with 15 bases between. The CDR3 totals 16 residues. CDR1 MNHNY and CDR2 SVGAGI come from the germline V gene (reference sequence). DNA for the CDR3: TGTGCCAGCAGTTACTCGGCAGGGACTCTGGGCACTGAAGCTTTCTTT. Amino acids: CASSYSAGTLGTEAFF.

This chain uses TRBV11-2 with TRBJ1-2; D is unresolved. Trimming took off 2 bases at V and 0 bases at J, with 4 bases between the two ends. CDR3 length: 13 amino acids. Germline V lookup: CDR1 SGHAT, CDR2 FQNNGV. CDR3 bases: TGTGCCAGCAGCTTACCCGCTAACTATGGCTACACCTTC. Amino acid sequence: CASSLPANYGYTF.

This rearrangement joins TRBV6-5 to TRBJ1-3, with 8 bases identical to TRBD1. Germline CDR1 is MNHEY and CDR2 is SVGAGI. The CDR3 loop spans 13 amino acids. With 10 bases clipped from V and 5 bases from J, the junction kept 7 bases outside the gene matches. CDR3 sequence (DNA): TGTGCCACTAAGGACAGGGAACGAAACACCATATATTTT. Protein: CATKDRERNTIYF.

The chain carries TRBV5-1 and TRBJ2-7, with a weak D call TRBD2 (5 bases). This CDR3 is built from 15 residues. V was cut by 0 bases and J by 5 bases, with 15 bases left in between. Germline V gene data show CDR1 as SGHRS and CDR2 as YFSETQ. The CDR3 region has the DNA TGCGCCAGCAGCTTGGCTTTGGCTAGCTTCCACGAGCAGTACTTC. This sequence encodes CASSLALASFHEQYF.

The DNA of the CDR3 is TGTGCCAGCAGTGGGACAGGACTAGCGGGAGTCTACAATGAGCAGTTCTTC. This codes for CASSGTGLAGVYNEQFF. The chain uses TRBV6-1 and TRBJ2-1; TRBD2 matches at 13 bases. The CDR3 covers 17 residues. Germline lookup yields CDR1 MNHNS and CDR2 SASEGT. V shed 4 bases, J shed 3 bases, and the junction held 6 bases outside the gene matches.

The rearrangement joins TRBV5-1 to TRBJ2-3, with 8 bases aligning to TRBD2. Germline assignment: CDR1 SGHRS and CDR2 YFSETQ. V trimming: 0 bases; J trimming: 6 bases; junction bases outside the gene matches: 9. The CDR3 covers 16 residues. CDR3 nucleotide sequence: TGCGCCAGCAGCTTGGAGGCTAGCGGGTACGGTGATACGCAGTATTTT. Translated: CASSLEASGYGDTQYF.

This clone was picked up one time. The chain recombines TRBV6-5 with TRBJ2-1; possible D gene TRBD1, 5 bases. The CDR3 loop spans 15 amino acids. V was shortened by 5 bases and J by 4 bases, with 15 bases between the two germline ends. Germline assignment: CDR1 MNHEY and CDR2 SVGAGI. The DNA for the CDR3 is TGTGCCAGCAGTAACCCGGACACTCTATACAATGAGCAGTTCTTC. It specifies CASSNPDTLYNEQFF.

The genes are TRBV5-6 and TRBJ2-3, with 7 positions matching TRBD1. Germline values: CDR1 SGHDT, CDR2 YYEEEE. This CDR3 region has 14 residues. V was pared by 0 bases and J by 6 bases, with 4 bases of the junction left unmatched. Here the CDR3 DNA reads TGTGCCAGCAGCTTGGGGGACAGCGCGGATACGCAGTATTTT. It is translated as CASSLGDSADTQYF.

CDR3 region: CASSPGQGDLYEQYF. The CDR3 nucleotides are TGTGCCAGCTCACCCGGACAGGGGGACCTCTACGAGCAGTACTTC. The chain links TRBV18 to TRBJ2-7, with TRBD1 identical over 10 bases. This CDR3 region has 15 residues. V gave up 3 bases and J gave up 3 bases; unmatched junction bases: 5. Germline values: CDR1 KGHSH, CDR2 LQKENI.

In this sample, this clone turned up a few times. The chain combines TRBV7-9 with TRBJ2-7; the D gene is possibly TRBD2 (6 bases). The V and J ends lost 5 bases and 0 bases respectively, with 14 bases between them. This CDR3 has 15 residues. The V gene's germline CDR1 is SEHNR and CDR2 FQNEAQ (reference sequence). The CDR3 nucleotides are TGTGCCAGCAGCGCGGGGAAAGAGAGCTCCTACGAGCAGTACTTC. It codes for CASSAGKESSYEQYF. The whole variable domain, filled in from reference TRBV7-9 and TRBJ2-7, reads DTGVSQNPRHKITKRGQNVTFRCDPISEHNRLYWYRQTLGQGPEFLTYFQNEAQLEKSRLLSDRFSAERPKGSFSTLEIQRTEQGDSAMYLCASSAGKESSYEQYFGPGTRLTVT.

V and J are TRBV4-1 and TRBJ2-1; D is uncertain. The CDR3 has 12 amino acids. Germline V gives CDR1 MGHRA, CDR2 YSYEKL. The V and J ends lost 1 base and 7 bases respectively, with 5 bases between them. CDR3 sequence (DNA): TGCGCCAGCAGCCAAGTTAATAATGAGCAGTTCTTC. Encoded protein: CASSQVNNEQFF.

This clone appeared a single time. This rearrangement joins TRBV19 to TRBJ2-7, with 11 bases that match TRBD2. Germline trimming cut 3 bases from V and 4 bases from J; bases unmatched to any gene: 8. Germline V gene data show CDR1 as LNHDA and CDR2 as SQIVND (reference sequence). The CDR3 is 16 amino acids. CDR3 sequence (DNA): TGTGCCAGTAGTATCGCCGGGACTAGCGGCTATTACGAGCAGTACTTC. Residues: CASSIAGTSGYYEQYF.

The rearrangement joins TRBV6-5 to TRBJ1-2; D unclear. The V end was cut by 6 bases, the J end by 2 bases, with 7 bases between. Germline CDR1 reads MNHEY; CDR2 reads SVGAGI. The length of the CDR3 is 12 residues. CDR3 DNA: TGTGCCAGCAGAGACACCAACTATGGCTACACCTTC. Encoded protein: CASRDTNYGYTF.

The CDR3 bases are TGCGCCAGCAGCGTCGGGGATGTCTCTGGAAACACCATATATTTT. This gives the protein CASSVGDVSGNTIYF. V usage is TRBV5-1 and J usage is TRBJ1-3; D is unclear. This CDR3 contains 15 residues. Germline V gene data show CDR1 as SGHRS and CDR2 as YFSETQ. V dropped 4 bases and J dropped 0 bases, with 11 bases sitting between them.

The chain joins TRBV27 to TRBJ2-7; 9 nucleotides agree with TRBD1. With V trimmed by 3 bases and J by 3 bases, 6 bases remained unmatched. The CDR3 runs 15 residues. The germline CDR1 and CDR2 sequences are MNHEY and SMNVEV (reference sequence). DNA of the CDR3: TGTGCCAGCAGTTTCATCGGGGACAGGGACTACGAGCAGTACTTC. Translating gives CASSFIGDRDYEQYF.

The rearrangement uses TRBV19 and TRBJ2-5; no firm D call. V was clipped by 3 bases and J by 10 bases, with 15 bases between them. In germline, CDR1 is LNHDA, CDR2 SQIVND (reference sequence). CDR3 length: 13 amino acids. In DNA form, the CDR3 reads TGTGCCAGTAGTATGAGGCAGAACGATGGCCAGTACTTC. This sequence encodes CASSMRQNDGQYF.

This clone appeared once. This chain uses TRBV5-4 with TRBJ2-1; maybe TRBD1 (6 bases). Trimming cost V 0 bases and J 2 bases, with 12 bases left between them. Per germline, CDR1 SGHNT and CDR2 YYREEE (reference sequence). This CDR3 is built from 16 residues. CDR3 loop: CASSLGGGRAYNEQFF. The CDR3 bases are TGTGCCAGCAGCTTGGGAGGGGGTAGGGCCTACAATGAGCAGTTCTTC. The variable domain in full, completed from reference TRBV5-4 and TRBJ2-1, reads ETGVTQSPTHLIKTRGQQVTLRCSSQSGHNTVSWYQQALGQGPQFIFQYYREEENGRGNFPPRFSGLQFPNYSSELNVNALELDDSALYLCASSLGGGRAYNEQFFGPGTRLTVL.

The V and J genes are TRBV4-1 and TRBJ1-3; TRBD1 matches 9 bases. Unmatched junction bases numbered 8, after V lost 6 bases and J lost 5 bases. CDR3 size: 15 residues. Germline assignment: CDR1 MGHRA and CDR2 YSYEKL. CDR3 nucleotide sequence: TGCGCCAGCAGACTAGTAGGACAGGGGCGAAACACCATATATTTT. The encoded protein is CASRLVGQGRNTIYF.